Only one count was recorded for the clone carrying this TCR beta chain. This CDR3 region has 15 residues. CDR1 and CDR2 (germline): LNHDA, SQIVND (reference sequence). V was trimmed by 1 base and J by 0 bases, leaving 9 bases between them. Original methodology: Estimation of nucleated cell counts relied on the amplification of reference gene primers. Repertoires were generated with immunoSEQ multiplex PCR, while TCRdb's copy carries only in-frame clones and drops some. For V, J and clone size, that table is used; D and trimming come from the DNA. The table includes about 48,000 clones, roughly 89% detected once. The data were taken from a study of blood T cell repertoires in COVID-19. Study details: Collection of acute and convalescent COVID-19 samples took place in the United States, Italy and Spain. T cells, B-cell-depleted T cells, or PBMCs provided the cDNA or gDNA that served as material.

The sequence derives from an elderly woman with acute or convalescent COVID-19. The gene calls are TRBV19 and TRBJ1-2, with D unresolved. Specimen: peripheral blood. CDR3 region: CASSIVYRTNYGYTF. The CDR3 nucleotides are TGTGCCAGTAGTATAGTTTACAGAACTAACTATGGCTACACCTTC.